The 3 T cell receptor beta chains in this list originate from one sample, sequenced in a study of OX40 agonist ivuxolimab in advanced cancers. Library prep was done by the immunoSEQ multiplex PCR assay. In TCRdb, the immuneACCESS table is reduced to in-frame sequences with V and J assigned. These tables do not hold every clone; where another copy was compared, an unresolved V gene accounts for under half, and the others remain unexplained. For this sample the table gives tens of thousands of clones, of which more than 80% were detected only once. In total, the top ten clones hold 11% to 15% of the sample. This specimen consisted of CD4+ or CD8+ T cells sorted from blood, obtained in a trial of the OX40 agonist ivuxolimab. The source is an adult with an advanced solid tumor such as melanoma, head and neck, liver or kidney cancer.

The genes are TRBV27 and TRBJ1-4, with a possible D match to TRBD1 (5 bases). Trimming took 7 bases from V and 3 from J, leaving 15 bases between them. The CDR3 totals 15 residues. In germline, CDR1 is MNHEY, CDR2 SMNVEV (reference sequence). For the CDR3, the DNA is TGTGCCAGCAAACTCGGGGGATTGGCTAATGAAAAACTGTTTTTT. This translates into CASKLGGLANEKLFF. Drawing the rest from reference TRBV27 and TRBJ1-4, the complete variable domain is EAQVTQNPRYLITVTGKKLTVTCSQNMNHEYMSWYRQDPGLGLRQIYYSMNVEVTDKGDVPEGYKVSRKEKRNFPLILESPSPNQTSLYFCASKLGGLANEKLFFGSGTQLSVL.

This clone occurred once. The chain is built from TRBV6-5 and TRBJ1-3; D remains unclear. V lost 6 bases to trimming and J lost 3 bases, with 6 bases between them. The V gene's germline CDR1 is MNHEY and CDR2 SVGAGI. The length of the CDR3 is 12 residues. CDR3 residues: CASRGFGNTIYF. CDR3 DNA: TGTGCCAGCAGAGGGTTTGGAAACACCATATATTTT.

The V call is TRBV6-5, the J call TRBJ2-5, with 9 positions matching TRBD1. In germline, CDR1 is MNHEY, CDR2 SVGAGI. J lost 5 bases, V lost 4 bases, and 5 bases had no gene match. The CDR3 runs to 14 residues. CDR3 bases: TGTGCCAGCAGTTGGGGGACAGGGAAGGAGACCCAGTACTTC. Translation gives CASSWGTGKETQYF.